Shown below are 9 T cell receptor beta chains from a single sample sequenced in a study of TIL therapy for anti-PD-1-resistant metastatic lung cancer (dated by TCRdb to the early 2020s). Taken with the paper, the label for time point translates to: pre-treatment sample, taken before nivolumab and TIL therapy. TCR beta CDR3 regions were amplified from genomic DNA by bias-controlled multiplex PCR with the immunoSEQ v3 hsTCRB kit. Not all clones reach the TCRdb copy of this immuneACCESS table, which keeps in-frame sequences only. Checked studies attribute under half of the gap to unresolved V genes and leave the rest unexplained. Across this sample there are nearly 15,000 clones, with about 84% seen only once. The ten largest clones take up roughly 0.9% of the sample. Sample: blood, taken at baseline. Receptors were obtained from a person between 25 and 80 years old with non-small cell lung cancer.

The V call is TRBV19, the J call TRBJ2-2; the D gene is possibly TRBD1 (5 bases). Per the germline V gene, CDR1 is LNHDA and CDR2 is SQIVND (reference sequence). Trimming removed 5 bases from V and 4 bases from J, with 11 bases in between. The CDR3 sequence is 14 residues long. The CDR3 region has the DNA TGTGCCAGTAGTTCAACCAGGGTCACCGGGGAGCTGTTTTTT. The encoded protein is CASSSTRVTGELFF.

The chain combines TRBV11-2 with TRBJ2-3, with 11 bases lining up with TRBD2. Unmatched junction bases numbered 11, after V lost 2 bases and J lost 4 bases. Germline values: CDR1 SGHAT, CDR2 FQNNGV. The CDR3 length is 18 residues. CDR3 in amino acids: CASSLRLRSGGAPDTQYF. The CDR3, as DNA: TGTGCCAGCAGCTTAAGGCTCCGTAGCGGGGGGGCCCCAGATACGCAGTATTTT.

The genes are TRBV11-2 and TRBJ2-7; D possibly corresponds to TRBD2 (5 bases). The length of the CDR3 is 13 residues. Germline V gene lookup returns CDR1 SGHAT and CDR2 FQNNGV. Between the trimmed V and J ends, which lost 5 bases and 4 bases, there was a span of 12 bases. The chain's CDR3 is CASSVRGVYEQYF. CDR3 bases: TGTGCCAGCAGCGTTCGGGGAGTATACGAGCAGTACTTC.

The genes are TRBV5-6 and TRBJ2-1; D possibly matches TRBD1 or TRBD2 (5 bases each). Trimming took 4 bases from V and 11 from J, leaving 25 bases between them. CDR1 is SGHDT and CDR2 is YYEEEE in the germline V gene. The CDR3 totals 16 residues. In DNA form, the CDR3 reads TGTGCCAGCAGCCCCGTATTTGGGGGAGCCCTTAACCAGCAGTTCTTC. This gives the protein CASSPVFGGALNQQFF.

The CDR3 nucleotides read TGTGCCAGCAGCTTAGCGGGGTCCGGGAGCTACGAGCAGTACGTC. This translates into CASSLAGSGSYEQYV. The rearrangement joins TRBV7-2 to TRBJ2-7, with a weak D call TRBD2 (6 bases). Germline loops: CDR1 SGHTA, CDR2 FQGNSA. Between the trimmed V and J ends, which lost 0 bases and 3 bases, there was a span of 12 bases. The length of the CDR3 is 15 residues.

V and J are TRBV28 and TRBJ1-2; D unclear. The CDR3 is 13 amino acids. Germline-derived CDR1 and CDR2 are MDHEN and SYDVKM. V shed 10 bases and J shed 5 bases, with 17 bases lying between them. The chain's CDR3 is CATRTPEAYGYTF. The CDR3 DNA sequence: TGTGCCACCCGGACCCCCGAAGCATATGGCTACACCTTC.

This chain joins TRBV5-4 and TRBJ2-7; D remains ambiguous. The germline V gene encodes CDR1 SGHNT and CDR2 YYREEE (reference sequence). The length of the CDR3 is 14 residues. The V gene lost 0 bases and the J gene lost 3 bases, with 10 bases spanning the gap. The DNA of the CDR3 is TGTGCCAGCAGCTTGGTAGGACCATACTACGAGCAGTACTTC. Encoded protein: CASSLVGPYYEQYF.

The chain combines TRBV6-1 with TRBJ2-3; D gene ambiguous. The CDR3 totals 14 residues. CDR1 is MNHNS and CDR2 is SASEGT in the germline V gene. Trimming took 7 bases from V and 1 from J, leaving 12 bases between them. The CDR3 loop reads CASILRPRTDTQYF. The CDR3 DNA follows: TGTGCCAGCATTCTCAGGCCTCGCACAGATACGCAGTATTTT.

This clone was seen only a few times. This chain joins TRBV4-1 and TRBJ1-4, with D possibly TRBD1 on 5 matching bases. Trimming stripped 4 bases from V and 7 bases from J, with 16 bases between. The CDR3 length is 15 residues. The germline gives CDR1 MGHRA, CDR2 YSYEKL. CDR3 sequence (DNA): TGCGCCAGCAGCCGGCTGGGGGTTGAAAGTGAAAAACTGTTTTTT. Translation gives CASSRLGVESEKLFF.